One sample yielded the 26 T cell receptor beta chains listed below, sequenced in a study of cytomegalovirus exposure and HLA in healthy donors. The PCR ran on 60 Vbeta and 13 Jbeta primers. Some clones are missing from TCRdb's copy, which holds only in-frame ones; the method was immunoSEQ multiplex PCR. Of over 95,000 clones listed, under 85% were seen once; the top ten hold approximately 10%. Sequencing was carried out using PBMCs. The receptors come from a man aged 35 to 55 in good health and CMV-seropositive.

This rearrangement joins TRBV4-1 to TRBJ2-3; 11 bases match TRBD2. V lost 3 bases and J lost 5; bases outside the gene matches: 10. The CDR3 consists of 17 residues. CDR1 is MGHRA, CDR2 YSYEKL, per germline. The CDR3 nucleotides read TGCGCCAGCAGCCACTCCCTCGGGACTAGCGGCGTAGATACGCAGTATTTT. Translation: CASSHSLGTSGVDTQYF.

CDR3 bases: TGTGCCAGCAGCCGCCGGGACACAACACAAGAGACCCAGTACTTC. It encodes CASSRRDTTQETQYF. The rearrangement links TRBV7-2 to TRBJ2-5, with D possibly TRBD1 on 6 matching bases. The CDR3 consists of 15 residues. Trimming pared 5 bases from V and 2 bases from J, leaving 15 bases between. The germline V gene has CDR1 SGHTA and CDR2 FQGNSA.

The CDR3 coding sequence is TGTGCCAGCAGCCGACAGGGGTTGAACACTGAAGCTTTCTTT. The encoded protein is CASSRQGLNTEAFF. The J gene is TRBJ1-1, the V gene TRBV7-2, with TRBD1 matching 8 bases. The junction had 2 bases not matched to a gene; V was cut back by 5 bases and J by 0 bases. CDR3 length equals 14 residues. CDR1 SGHTA and CDR2 FQGNSA come from the germline V gene.

The chain uses TRBV5-1 and TRBJ1-4; 9 bases agree with TRBD1. The CDR3 is made up of 16 amino acids. Germline-derived CDR1 and CDR2 are SGHRS and YFSETQ. The V gene end was trimmed by 0 bases and the J gene end by 7 bases; junction bases not matched to a gene: 7. CDR3 sequence: CASSLETGTGTEKLFF. The CDR3 nucleotides are TGCGCCAGCAGCTTGGAGACCGGGACAGGGACTGAAAAACTGTTTTTT.

This clone was recorded a few times. Relative to the germline gene, one junction end is altered; a read error may explain this. The chain carries TRBV7-7 and TRBJ2-1; 8 bases agree with TRBD1. This CDR3 has 14 residues. Germline CDR1 and CDR2: SSHAT and FNYEAQ (reference sequence). The CDR3 DNA sequence: TGTGCTAGCAGCCAAGGACAGGGAAGCGATGAGCAGTTCTTC. Amino acids: CASSQGQGSDEQFF.

This clone occurred once. This chain uses TRBV19 with TRBJ1-2, with 9 bases lining up with TRBD1. The CDR3 runs to 17 residues. CDR1 and CDR2 from the germline V gene are LNHDA and SQIVND (reference sequence). V shed 3 bases, J shed 1 base, and the junction held 9 bases outside the gene matches. CDR3 DNA: TGTGCCAGTAGTATGATCGACAGGGGGAGCTATAACTATGGCTACACCTTC. Protein sequence: CASSMIDRGSYNYGYTF. The entire variable domain, with the rest obtained from reference TRBV19 and TRBJ1-2, is as follows: DGGITQSPKYLFRKEGQNVTLSCEQNLNHDAMYWYRQDPGQGLRLIYYSQIVNDFQKGDIAEGYSVSREKKESFPLTVTSAQKNPTAFYLCASSMIDRGSYNYGYTFGSGTRLTVV.

The J gene is TRBJ1-6, the V gene TRBV19; the D gene is possibly TRBD1 (5 bases). The CDR3 spans 16 residues. Germline loops: CDR1 LNHDA, CDR2 SQIVND (reference sequence). V was cut by 9 bases and J by 11 bases, with 26 bases left in between. In nucleotides, the CDR3 is TGTGCCAGCTCTCAGAGGAGGGGCGGAAATTCGGCACCCCTCCACTTT. As protein: CASSQRRGGNSAPLHF.

This clone was seen only a few times. The chain employs TRBV13 and TRBJ1-6; the D is unclear. Germline assignment: CDR1 PRHDT and CDR2 FYEKMQ (reference sequence). The CDR3 has 16 residues. The V gene lost 0 bases and the J gene lost 5 bases, with 11 bases spanning the gap. For the CDR3, the DNA is TGTGCCAGCAGCTTAGGCAGTAGCCGAGATAATTCACCCCTCCACTTT. Protein product: CASSLGSSRDNSPLHF.

This clone was observed a few times. This sequence joins TRBV5-1 and TRBJ1-2, with TRBD1 matching over 10 bases. The CDR3 is 16 residues long. V lost 3 bases to trimming and J lost 5 bases; unmatched junction nucleotides: 10. The germline gives CDR1 SGHRS, CDR2 YFSETQ. The CDR3 protein is CASSSGKRQGAYGYTF. The DNA for the CDR3 is TGCGCCAGCAGCTCAGGAAAGAGACAGGGGGCGTATGGCTACACCTTC. The whole variable domain, remainder taken from reference TRBV5-1 and TRBJ1-2, is KAGVTQTPRYLIKTRGQQVTLSCSPISGHRSVSWYQQTPGQGLQFLFEYFSETQRNKGNFPGRFSGRQFSNSRSEMNVSTLELGDSALYLCASSSGKRQGAYGYTFGSGTRLTVV.

The chain employs TRBV7-2 and TRBJ2-5, with 9 positions matching TRBD1. V was clipped by 3 bases and J by 4 bases; unmatched bases: 6. Germline V gene sequence: CDR1 SGHTA, CDR2 FQGNSA. This CDR3 spans 15 amino acids. As DNA, the CDR3 is TGTGCCAGCAGCTTGAAAACAGGGGGCCGAGAGACCCAGTACTTC. Encoded protein: CASSLKTGGRETQYF.

The chain employs TRBV6-5 and TRBJ1-2; the D gene is possibly TRBD1 (5 bases). The CDR3 totals 14 residues. The germline V gene has CDR1 MNHEY and CDR2 SVGAGI. The V gene lost 6 bases and the J gene lost 2 bases, with 13 bases spanning the gap. CDR3 sequence (DNA): TGTGCCAGCAGACAGACAGTGAACAACTATGGCTACACCTTC. This translates into CASRQTVNNYGYTF.

This clone was recorded only once. The rearrangement links TRBV5-1 to TRBJ1-6; D is undetermined. The germline V gene encodes CDR1 SGHRS and CDR2 YFSETQ. Trimming cost V 1 base and J 6 bases, with 5 bases left between them. The CDR3 covers 13 residues. CDR3 sequence (DNA): TGCGCCAGCAGCTTGAGCGTTAATTCACCCCTCCACTTT. It encodes CASSLSVNSPLHF.

The CDR3 sequence: CASSLGGNTEAFF. CDR3 DNA: TGTGCCAGCAGCTTGGGAGGGAACACTGAAGCTTTCTTT. This chain joins TRBV5-5 and TRBJ1-1; no reliable D call. V lost 0 bases to trimming and J lost 1 base, with 4 bases between them. Germline V lookup: CDR1 SGHKS, CDR2 YYEKEE (reference sequence). This CDR3 contains 13 residues.

The J gene is TRBJ2-7, the V gene TRBV28; possible D gene TRBD1, 6 bases. The germline V gene encodes CDR1 MDHEN and CDR2 SYDVKM. Trimming took 3 bases from V and 3 from J, leaving 12 bases between them. The CDR3 is made up of 14 amino acids. The DNA of the CDR3 is TGTGCCAGCAGTTTGCCCGGACAGAACTACGAGCAGTACTTC. Amino acid sequence: CASSLPGQNYEQYF. Complete variable domain (other parts from reference TRBV28 and TRBJ2-7): DVKVTQSSRYLVKRTGEKVFLECVQDMDHENMFWYRQDPGLGLRLIYFSYDVKMKEKGDIPEGYSVSREKKERFSLILESASTNQTSMYLCASSLPGQNYEQYFGPGTRLTVT.

V and J are TRBV4-2 and TRBJ2-2; 7 nucleotides agree with TRBD1. The trim removed 0 bases at V and 5 bases at J, leaving 9 bases unmatched. The CDR3 length is 17 residues. Germline V gene lookup returns CDR1 LGHNA and CDR2 YNFKEQ. CDR3 loop: CASSQDTQGVYTGELFF. CDR3 in DNA: TGTGCCAGCAGCCAAGACACGCAGGGGGTTTATACCGGGGAGCTGTTTTTT.

This chain connects TRBV5-5 to TRBJ2-7; TRBD2 is a possible D gene (6 bases). Trimming removed 1 base at V and 5 bases at J, with 31 bases between. This CDR3 region has 20 residues. In germline, CDR1 is SGHKS, CDR2 YYEKEE (reference sequence). In DNA form, the CDR3 reads TGTGCCAGCAGCTTGTCTTCCCGCCCCGGAGAGCGGGTCCGGGCTAACGAGCAGTACTTC. Translation: CASSLSSRPGERVRANEQYF.

The chain joins TRBV5-1 to TRBJ2-5; 9 positions agree with TRBD2. Trimming removed 2 bases from V and 5 bases from J; junction bases left unmatched: 4. Germline V gives CDR1 SGHRS, CDR2 YFSETQ. The CDR3 is 14 residues long. The CDR3 loop reads CASSLGGGAETQYF. Written as DNA, the CDR3 is TGCGCCAGCAGCTTAGGCGGGGGGGCCGAGACCCAGTACTTC.

The chain uses TRBV30 and TRBJ2-5; no definite D call. From germline, CDR1 is GTSNPN and CDR2 SVGIG (reference sequence). The CDR3 length is 13 residues. Between the trimmed V and J ends, which lost 4 bases and 7 bases, there was a span of 16 bases. As DNA, the CDR3 is TGTGCCTGGATAACCAGACCACCAGGGACCCAGTACTTC. It encodes CAWITRPPGTQYF.

This chain uses TRBV11-2 with TRBJ2-3; tentative D call: TRBD2 (5 bases). The germline CDR1 and CDR2 sequences are SGHAT and FQNNGV. Trimming left V 1 base short and J 0 bases short, with 11 bases between. The CDR3 contains 16 residues. CDR3 region: CASSLVSVSSTDTQYF. The CDR3, as DNA: TGTGCCAGCAGCTTAGTTAGCGTTTCTAGCACAGATACGCAGTATTTT. Full variable domain (outside the CDR3, taken from reference TRBV11-2 and TRBJ2-3): EAGVAQSPRYKIIEKRQSVAFWCNPISGHATLYWYQQILGQGPKLLIQFQNNGVVDDSQLPKDRFSAERLKGVDSTLKIQPAKLEDSAVYLCASSLVSVSSTDTQYFGPGTRLTVL.

This clone has more than one count but fewer than ten. Different DNA sequences within this sample yield the same CDR3. The chain joins TRBV27 to TRBJ2-5; TRBD2 matches 11 bases. With V trimmed by 3 bases and J by 2 bases, 2 bases remained unmatched. The CDR3 length is 15 residues. The germline gives CDR1 MNHEY, CDR2 SMNVEV (reference sequence). The CDR3 DNA is TGTGCCAGCAGTTTCCTAGCGGGGGGACAAGAGACCCAGTACTTC. It translates to CASSFLAGGQETQYF.

This chain connects TRBV6-4 to TRBJ2-1; the match to TRBD2 covers 13 bases. Germline lookup yields CDR1 MRHNA and CDR2 SNTAGT. The CDR3 has 15 residues. V dropped 0 bases and J dropped 9; count of bases not matched to a gene: 2. The chain's CDR3 is CASSDSLAGGFEQFF. The DNA for the CDR3 is TGTGCCAGCAGTGACTCACTAGCGGGGGGGTTTGAGCAGTTCTTC.

The chain combines TRBV18 with TRBJ2-7; possibly TRBD2 for D (5 bases). The V end was cut by 3 bases, the J end by 3 bases, with 12 bases between. The CDR3 contains 14 residues. Germline CDR1 and CDR2: KGHSH and LQKENI. The CDR3 sequence: CASSPDSRIYEQYF. CDR3 nucleotides: TGTGCCAGCTCACCGGACTCCAGGATCTACGAGCAGTACTTC.

The J gene is TRBJ2-7, the V gene TRBV5-1; TRBD1 is a possible D gene (6 bases). The CDR3 consists of 15 residues. The germline V gene has CDR1 SGHRS and CDR2 YFSETQ. Trimming took off 0 bases at V and 2 bases at J, with 12 bases between the two ends. The CDR3 spells CASSLGRTETYEQYF. CDR3 bases: TGCGCCAGCAGCTTGGGACGGACAGAGACCTACGAGCAGTACTTC.

The chain combines TRBV5-1 with TRBJ2-7; a possible D gene is TRBD1 (7 bases). V was pared by 4 bases and J by 6 bases, with 14 bases between. CDR3 length: 13 residues. Germline V gives CDR1 SGHRS, CDR2 YFSETQ. CDR3 protein: CASSRGQEGEQYF. The CDR3, as DNA: TGCGCCAGCAGCCGAGGACAGGAGGGCGAGCAGTACTTC.

The chain uses TRBV2 and TRBJ1-2; the match to TRBD1 covers 9 bases. Per the germline V gene, CDR1 is SNHLY and CDR2 is FYNNEI. The V and J ends lost 6 bases and 2 bases, in that order; junction bases with no gene match: 7. CDR3 length: 15 amino acids. The CDR3 sequence: CASRQGASMNYGYTF. The DNA of the CDR3 is TGTGCCAGCAGACAGGGGGCGTCTATGAACTATGGCTACACCTTC. Variable domain in full (rest from reference TRBV2 and TRBJ1-2): EPEVTQTPSHQVTQMGQEVILRCVPISNHLYFYWYRQILGQKVEFLVSFYNNEISEKSEIFDDQFSVERPDGSNFTLKIRSTKLEDSAMYFCASRQGASMNYGYTFGSGTRLTVV.

This chain joins TRBV7-3 and TRBJ2-3, with D unclear. Germline V gives CDR1 SGHTA, CDR2 FQGTGA. V lost 8 bases and J lost 0, with 24 bases in between. This CDR3 contains 18 residues. This CDR3 reads CASSLYSSLFTSTDTQYF. Here the CDR3 DNA reads TGTGCCAGCTCGCTCTATTCCTCCTTATTCACTAGCACAGATACGCAGTATTTT.